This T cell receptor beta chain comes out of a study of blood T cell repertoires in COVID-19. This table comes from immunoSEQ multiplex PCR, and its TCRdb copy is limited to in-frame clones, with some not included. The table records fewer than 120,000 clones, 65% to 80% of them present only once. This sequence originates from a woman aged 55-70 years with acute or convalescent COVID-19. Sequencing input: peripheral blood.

CDR3 in amino acids: CASRSGAGAAGMKQYF. The CDR3 coding sequence is TGTGCCAGTAGGAGCGGCGCCGGCGCAGCCGGTATGAAGCAGTACTTC. V usage is TRBV19 and J usage is TRBJ2-7; possible D gene TRBD2, 5 bases. Germline V gene sequence: CDR1 LNHDA, CDR2 SQIVND (reference sequence). The CDR3 contains 16 residues. V was cut by 6 bases and J by 8 bases, with 26 bases left in between.